A single sample is the source of the 15 T cell receptor beta chains below, sequenced in a study of T-cell memory formation after mild COVID-19. Each CDR3 protein gets one entry after TCRdb re-called the 5' RACE reads with MiXCR. The table has 310,000 or so distinct CDR3 sequences, approximately 15% seen once. Sequencing was performed on PBMCs or a T cell subset sorted from them (not recorded which). These receptors originate from a man younger than 30 who had mild COVID-19 (a few samples of this study predate the infection). Cell type and time point are not known.

CDR3 sequence (DNA): TGCGCCAGCAGCCAAGAAGTGGACGGGGTCTCCTACGAGCAGTACTTC. As protein: CASSQEVDGVSYEQYF. V usage is TRBV4-3 and J usage is TRBJ2-7; D is possibly TRBD2 (5 bases). V lost 0 bases, J lost 0 bases, and 12 bases lay in between. Germline V gene lookup returns CDR1 LGHNA and CDR2 YSLEER. The CDR3 sequence is 16 residues long.

This clonotype has a handful of counts. This chain connects TRBV4-3 to TRBJ2-7; 15 nucleotides line up with TRBD2. V lost 4 bases, J lost 2 bases, and 3 bases stayed unmatched. The CDR3 runs to 16 residues. The germline V gene encodes CDR1 LGHNA and CDR2 YSLEER. CDR3 region: CASSRGLAGGTYEQYF. Here the CDR3 DNA reads TGCGCCAGCAGCCGCGGACTAGCGGGGGGGACCTACGAGCAGTACTTC.

This CDR3 is CASSLESGTGIQYF. CDR3 coding DNA: TGTGCCAGCAGCTTAGAGTCTGGGACGGGCATTCAGTACTTC. This rearrangement joins TRBV7-2 to TRBJ2-4; the D call may be TRBD1 or TRBD2 (5 bases each). Germline V CDR1 and CDR2: SGHTA, FQGNSA. The CDR3 spans 14 residues. V was trimmed by 1 base and J by 9 bases, leaving 13 bases between them.

The chain employs TRBV4-1 and TRBJ2-3; D gene uncertain. V lost 2 bases to trimming and J lost 7 bases, with 16 bases between them. The CDR3 has 15 amino acids. Germline V gene lookup returns CDR1 MGHRA and CDR2 YSYEKL. This chain's CDR3 is CASSQNPVSYYTQYF. CDR3 nucleotides: TGCGCCAGCAGCCAAAACCCTGTCTCCTACTATACGCAGTATTTT.

The chain joins TRBV30 to TRBJ2-7; D not certain. Germline CDR1 reads GTSNPN; CDR2 reads SVGIG (reference sequence). The CDR3 is 14 amino acids. The ends were cut back, 3 bases at V and 6 bases at J, with 18 bases in the middle. The CDR3 loop reads CAWSRGTVRSEQYF. CDR3 in DNA: TGTGCCTGGAGCAGAGGAACAGTCCGGAGCGAGCAGTACTTC.

The chain links TRBV13 to TRBJ2-3; 12 bases are shared with TRBD2. V was clipped by 5 bases and J by 0 bases; unmatched bases: 6. This CDR3 is built from 17 residues. Looked up from germline, CDR1 is PRHDT and CDR2 is FYEKMQ (reference sequence). CDR3 loop: CASSQRLAGGSTDTQYF. The CDR3 coding sequence is TGTGCCAGCAGCCAACGTCTAGCGGGGGGGAGCACAGATACGCAGTATTTT.

The chain links TRBV20-1 to TRBJ2-7, with TRBD1 identical over 8 bases. V lost 6 bases to trimming and J lost 2 bases; unmatched junction nucleotides: 18. The length of the CDR3 is 17 residues. CDR1 is DFQATT, CDR2 SNEGSKA, per germline (reference sequence). Here the CDR3 reads CSALMGRGPDSTYEQYV. CDR3 sequence (DNA): TGCAGTGCACTAATGGGCAGGGGGCCCGATTCAACCTACGAGCAGTACGTC.

The sample holds one count of this clonotype. Germline is not matched at one junction end, which may reflect a read error. V and J are TRBV5-4 and TRBJ1-2; D uncertain. This CDR3 spans 13 amino acids. Germline assignment: CDR1 SGHNT and CDR2 YYREEE (reference sequence). The CDR3 sequence is CASSLDGHYGYTF. The CDR3 nucleotides are TGTGCCAGCAGTTTGGACGGGCACTATGGCTACACCTTC.

This clonotype was counted a few times. The chain is built from TRBV5-1 and TRBJ2-5, with D perhaps TRBD2 (5 bases). Trimming pared 4 bases from V and 5 bases from J, leaving 12 bases between. This CDR3 comprises 13 residues. CDR1 and CDR2 from the germline V gene are SGHRS and YFSETQ. The chain's CDR3 is CASSRGGYETQYF. In DNA, the CDR3 is TGCGCCAGCAGCCGCGGAGGCTACGAGACCCAGTACTTC.

The chain has TRBV12-3 or TRBV12-4 and TRBJ2-3, with a weak D call TRBD2 (5 bases). Trimming shortened V by 4 bases and J by 2 bases, and 13 bases separated the two germline ends. The CDR3 covers 15 residues. The CDR3 DNA follows: TGTGCCAGCAGTTCGGACTGGACCCCCACAGATACGCAGTATTTT. As protein: CASSSDWTPTDTQYF.

In this sample, this clonotype turned up once. The chain recombines TRBV12-3 or TRBV12-4 with TRBJ2-7; D is unclear. The V end was cut by 5 bases, the J end by 3 bases, with 11 bases between. The CDR3 runs 13 residues. The CDR3 DNA follows: TGTGCCAGCAGTGTGGACCGCAACTACGAGCAGTACTTC. This gives the protein CASSVDRNYEQYF.

V and J are TRBV20-1 and TRBJ2-3, with 7 nucleotides matching TRBD2. CDR1 and CDR2 (germline): DFQATT, SNEGSKA (reference sequence). This CDR3 region has 15 residues. The J segment lost 3 bases and the V segment lost 2 bases, leaving 8 bases of the junction unmatched. CDR3: CSARSAGVGTDTQYF. Written as DNA, the CDR3 is TGCAGTGCTAGATCCGCGGGGGTAGGGACAGATACGCAGTATTTT.

In this sample, this clonotype turned up many times. This chain joins TRBV7-3 and TRBJ1-1, with TRBD1 matching over 7 bases. The CDR3 spans 13 residues. V trimming: 1 base; J trimming: 8 bases; junction bases outside the gene matches: 4. Germline V lookup: CDR1 SGHTA, CDR2 FQGTGA. Here the CDR3 reads CASSLMAGGEAFF. The CDR3 DNA is TGTGCCAGCAGCTTAATGGCAGGGGGAGAAGCTTTCTTT.

The genes are TRBV7-6 and TRBJ1-6; no clear D. Germline-derived CDR1 and CDR2 are SGHVS and FNYEAQ. V was shortened by 5 bases and J by 7 bases, with 9 bases between the two germline ends. The CDR3 has 13 residues. The CDR3 nucleotides are TGTGCCAGCAGCGCCAACAGAAATTCACCCCTCCACTTT. Protein product: CASSANRNSPLHF.

The rearrangement uses TRBV7-9 and TRBJ2-7; 7 nucleotides agree with TRBD1. Germline CDR1 and CDR2: SEHNR and FQNEAQ (reference sequence). Unmatched junction bases numbered 7, after V lost 5 bases and J lost 3 bases. This CDR3 contains 14 residues. CDR3 DNA sequence: TGTGCCAGCAGCCCAGAGGGACAGAACTACGAGCAGTACTTC. Translating it yields CASSPEGQNYEQYF.